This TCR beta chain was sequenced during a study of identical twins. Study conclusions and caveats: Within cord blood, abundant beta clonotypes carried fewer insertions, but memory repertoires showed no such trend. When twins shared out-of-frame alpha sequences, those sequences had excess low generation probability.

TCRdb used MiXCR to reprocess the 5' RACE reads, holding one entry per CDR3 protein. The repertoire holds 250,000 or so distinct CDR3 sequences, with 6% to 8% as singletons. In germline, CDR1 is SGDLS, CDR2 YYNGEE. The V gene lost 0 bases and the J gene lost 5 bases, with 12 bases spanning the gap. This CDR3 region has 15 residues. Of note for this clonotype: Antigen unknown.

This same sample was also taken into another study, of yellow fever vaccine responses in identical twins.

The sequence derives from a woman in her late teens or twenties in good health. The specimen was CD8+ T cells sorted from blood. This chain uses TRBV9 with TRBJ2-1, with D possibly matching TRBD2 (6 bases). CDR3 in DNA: TGTGCCAGCAGCGTAGACGGGAGAGGTCACAATGAGCAGTTCTTC. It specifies CASSVDGRGHNEQFF.